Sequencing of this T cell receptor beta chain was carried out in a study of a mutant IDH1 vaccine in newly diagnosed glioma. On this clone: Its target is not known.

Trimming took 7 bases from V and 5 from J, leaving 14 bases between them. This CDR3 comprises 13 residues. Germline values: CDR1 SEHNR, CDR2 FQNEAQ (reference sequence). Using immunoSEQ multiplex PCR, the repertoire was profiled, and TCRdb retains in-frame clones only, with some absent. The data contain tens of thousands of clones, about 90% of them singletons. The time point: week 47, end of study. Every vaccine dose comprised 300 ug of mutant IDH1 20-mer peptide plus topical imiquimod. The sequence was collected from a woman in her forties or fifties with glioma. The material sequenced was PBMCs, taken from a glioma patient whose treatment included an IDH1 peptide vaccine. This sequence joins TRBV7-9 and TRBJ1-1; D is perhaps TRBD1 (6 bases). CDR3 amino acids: CASTGGPGTEAFF. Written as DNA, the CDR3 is TGTGCCAGCACGGGGGGGCCGGGAACTGAAGCTTTCTTT.